These T cell receptor beta chains were read from a single sample in a study of beta chain features in type 1 diabetes. Using immunoSEQ multiplex PCR, the repertoire was profiled, and TCRdb retains in-frame clones only, with some absent. The data contain a few hundred thousand clones, around 22% of them singletons. The specimen sequenced was naive CD4+ T cells from blood. The receptors stem from a woman aged 30 to 39 with type 1 diabetes. The CDR3 runs from the conserved cysteine through the conserved F or W. A D gene is named only where the DNA matches it firmly. Expanded clones get a size class; other rows say once, few or many, or leave the size out.

d_call | j_call | v_call | clone_size | cdr3_aa | cdr3_nt
- | TRBJ2-3 | TRBV7-9 | - | CASSLGRTVDTQYF | TGTGCCAGCAGCTTGGGCCGGACAGTAGATACGCAGTATTTT
- | TRBJ2-6 | TRBV7-9 | few | CASSSTTGISGANVLTF | TGTGCCAGCAGCTCAACTACAGGAATCTCTGGGGCCAACGTCCTGACTTTC
- | TRBJ2-1 | TRBV4-2 | few | CASSPGLTYNEQFF | TGTGCCAGCAGCCCCGGACTTACCTACAATGAGCAGTTCTTC
- | TRBJ2-7 | TRBV7-9 | - | CASSLDAAVTYEQYF | TGTGCCAGCAGCTTAGATGCAGCGGTGACCTACGAGCAGTACTTC
- | TRBJ2-5 | TRBV30 | - | CAWSARGSQYF | TGTGCCTGGAGTGCCCGGGGATCCCAGTACTTC
- | TRBJ2-1 | TRBV15 | - | CATSSLQGSYNEQFF | TGTGCCACCAGCAGCTTACAGGGCTCCTACAATGAGCAGTTCTTC
TRBD1 | TRBJ1-1 | TRBV30 | - | CAWETGVNTEAFF | TGTGCCTGGGAGACAGGGGTGAACACTGAAGCTTTCTTT
- | TRBJ2-1 | TRBV11-3 | - | CASSLARFTEQFF | TGTGCCAGCAGCTTAGCCAGGTTTACCGAGCAGTTCTTC
- | TRBJ1-1 | TRBV19 | few | CASSLRVQTQAFF | TGTGCCAGTAGCCTGCGGGTACAGACACAAGCTTTCTTT
- | TRBJ1-1 | TRBV19 | few | CASMYLGNTEAFF | TGTGCCAGTATGTATCTAGGTAACACTGAAGCTTTCTTT
TRBD1 | TRBJ2-5 | TRBV7-9 | few | CASSLVGTGDQETQYF | TGTGCCAGCAGCTTAGTAGGGACAGGCGACCAAGAGACCCAGTACTTC
TRBD1 | TRBJ2-6 | TRBV7-9 | - | CAGWTGPTVPSGANVLTF | TGTGCCGGGTGGACAGGACCAACCGTCCCCTCTGGGGCCAACGTCCTGACTTTC
- | TRBJ2-1 | TRBV7-9 | few | CASSPRVSEQFF | TGTGCCAGCAGCCCCCGAGTGAGTGAGCAGTTCTTC
- | TRBJ2-3 | TRBV29-1 | - | CSVEVGTGWSTDTQYF | TGCAGCGTTGAAGTGGGAACAGGGTGGAGCACAGATACGCAGTATTTT
- | TRBJ2-3 | TRBV30 | - | CAWSSGTQYF | TGTGCCTGGAGTTCGGGTACGCAGTATTTT
- | TRBJ2-7 | TRBV5-6 | - | CASSFNRDEQYF | TGTGCCAGCAGCTTCAACAGGGACGAGCAGTACTTC
TRBD2 | TRBJ2-1 | TRBV29-1 | - | CSVAAGETYNEQFF | TGCAGCGTTGCGGCGGGAGAAACCTACAATGAGCAGTTCTTC